Sequencing of this T cell receptor beta chain was carried out in a study of T cell responses to AZD1222 COVID-19 vaccine. Turning to the study itself: The study pooled second doses at about 4 or about 12 weeks. Regarding the study as a whole: The study sampled repertoires only after the peak T cell response. Spike-specific TCR breadth and depth went up after people got two AZD1222 doses. Mostly white British, mostly female donors; authors suggested clonal diversity may be underestimated.

Clones were read by immunoSEQ multiplex PCR, and TCRdb kept only the in-frame ones, dropping some. The table has 140,000 to 150,000 clones, around 89% seen once. Worth noting for this clone: Its antigen is not known.

Sequences were derived from peripheral blood, sampled on day 0 of AZD1222 vaccination. The sequence was obtained from an adult in good health.

CDR3 sequence: CASSSPPDPTTNEKLFF. CDR3 DNA sequence: TGTGCCAGCAGTTCCCCTCCTGACCCAACAACTAATGAAAAACTGTTTTTT. V is TRBV28 and J is TRBJ1-4, with unresolved D. This CDR3 comprises 17 residues. Trimming removed 4 bases from V and 0 bases from J, with 15 bases in between. Germline values: CDR1 MDHEN, CDR2 SYDVKM.